The present T cell receptor (beta chain) was sequenced within a study of human T cells and chemical hapten exposure. Study-level points and caveats: Higher patch test scores went with higher counts of PT1 expanded TCRs. Sensitization with DPC brought no change to TCRs above 1 in 1000 in frequency.

V was pared by 5 bases and J by 0 bases, with 12 bases between. Germline CDR1 is MNHEY and CDR2 is SMNVEV (reference sequence). This CDR3 is 15 amino acids long. This clonotype was seen ten or more times. Its matching antigen is unknown. Each CDR3 protein is one row after TCRdb ran MiXCR on the RACE reads. The sample shows some 380,000 distinct CDR3 sequences, nearly 5% of them seen only once. Time point here: patch test 1, 2 weeks after DPC sensitization. The treatment denotes: therapeutic diphenylcyclopropenone sensitization with weekly scalp DPC. The input for sequencing was whole blood, taken in connection with sensitization to the hapten diphenylcyclopropenone (DPC). The chain joins TRBV27 to TRBJ2-3, with D unclear. This TCR was recovered from a woman aged 45-59 years with alopecia areata. Some clones in this sample may be carry-over from other donors' samples. Written as DNA, the CDR3 is TGTGCCAGCAGTCCGTGGGTGACTAGCACAGATACGCAGTATTTT. Its protein product is CASSPWVTSTDTQYF.